This entry lists 23 T cell receptor beta chains sequenced from one sample in a study of blood T cell repertoires in COVID-19. Profiled with immunoSEQ multiplex PCR; TCRdb holds only in-frame clones, not every one. The sample consists of 150,000 to 200,000 clones, roughly 90% of them appearing once. Input material: peripheral blood. All receptors come from a man in his fifties or sixties with active or convalescent COVID-19.

This clone was seen only once. J is TRBJ2-7 and V is TRBV7-2; D unresolved. Trimming took off 0 bases at V and 0 bases at J, with 3 bases between the two ends. This CDR3 spans 13 amino acids. In germline, CDR1 is SGHTA, CDR2 FQGNSA. The chain's CDR3 is CASSLAYSYEQYF. The CDR3 coding sequence is TGTGCCAGCAGCTTAGCGTACTCCTACGAGCAGTACTTC.

This clone was detected only once. The chain combines TRBV5-6 with TRBJ2-1; TRBD2 matches at 9 bases. Germline CDR1 reads SGHDT; CDR2 reads YYEEEE. The V and J ends lost 3 bases and 6 bases, in that order; junction bases with no gene match: 10. CDR3 length equals 16 residues. DNA of the CDR3: TGTGCCAGCAGCTCACTATTGGGCGGGAGGGCCAATGAGCAGTTCTTC. It is translated as CASSSLLGGRANEQFF.

This rearrangement joins TRBV6-2 or TRBV6-3 to TRBJ1-2; TRBD1 is a possible D gene (6 bases). V was trimmed by 2 bases and J by 7 bases, leaving 17 bases between them. Germline values: CDR1 MNHEY, CDR2 SVGEGT. The CDR3 contains 15 residues. The CDR3 sequence: CASSYGSSGGLGYTF. The CDR3, as DNA: TGTGCCAGCAGTTACGGGTCGTCGGGGGGCCTTGGCTACACCTTC.

This clone was picked up one time. The CDR3 sequence is CATSRDRSGQNIEAFF. CDR3 DNA sequence: TGTGCCACCAGCAGAGATCGGTCAGGGCAAAATATTGAAGCTTTCTTT. The chain joins TRBV15 to TRBJ1-1; possible D gene TRBD1, 5 bases. Germline lookup yields CDR1 LNHNV and CDR2 YYDKDF (reference sequence). The CDR3 runs to 16 residues. The V and J ends lost 0 bases and 7 bases respectively, with 18 bases between them.

This clone occurred once. The chain has TRBV7-2 and TRBJ1-2; D is undetermined. Deletions cut 3 bases from V and 4 bases from J, with 12 bases between. Germline CDR1 is SGHTA and CDR2 is FQGNSA. The CDR3 covers 14 residues. DNA for the CDR3: TGTGCCAGCAGCTTGGGAGGACGGACCTATGGCTACACCTTC. Its protein is CASSLGGRTYGYTF.

The chain joins TRBV24-1 to TRBJ1-2; no clear D gene. The germline V and J ends were trimmed by 6 bases and 3 bases, with 13 bases remaining between them. CDR3 length: 14 residues. CDR1 KGHDR and CDR2 SFDVKD come from the germline V gene. Here the CDR3 reads CATSLLGRDYGYTF. The CDR3 region has the DNA TGTGCCACCAGTCTCCTGGGGAGGGACTATGGCTACACCTTC.

Here the CDR3 reads CASRFQGARGYTF. Written as DNA, the CDR3 is TGTGCCAGCAGGTTTCAGGGGGCGCGGGGCTACACCTTC. The chain combines TRBV6-5 with TRBJ1-2; 8 bases align to TRBD1. The V gene's germline CDR1 is MNHEY and CDR2 SVGAGI. V lost 6 bases to trimming and J lost 8 bases; unmatched junction nucleotides: 8. This CDR3 has 13 amino acids.

The chain recombines TRBV6-5 with TRBJ2-1; maybe TRBD2 (6 bases). Trimming left V 0 bases short and J 2 bases short, with 11 bases between. The CDR3 is 16 residues long. The germline V gene has CDR1 MNHEY and CDR2 SVGAGI. The CDR3: CASSYSWDLAYNEQFF. CDR3 in DNA: TGTGCCAGCAGTTACTCTTGGGACTTGGCCTACAATGAGCAGTTCTTC.

CDR3 protein: CASSESIATGGTEAFF. The CDR3 DNA follows: TGCGCCAGCAGTGAGTCCATTGCGACAGGGGGGACTGAAGCTTTCTTT. The genes are TRBV10-1 and TRBJ1-1; TRBD1 aligns across 9 bases. After removal of 0 bases from V and 5 bases from J, the junction contained 7 bases not matched to a gene. CDR3 length: 16 amino acids. Germline V gene sequence: CDR1 WNHNN, CDR2 SYGVQD (reference sequence).

The genes are TRBV7-2 and TRBJ2-7; 11 positions match TRBD1. Germline V gene sequence: CDR1 SGHTA, CDR2 FQGNSA. CDR3 length: 15 residues. The trim removed 3 bases at V and 1 base at J, leaving 2 bases unmatched. CDR3 nucleotides: TGTGCCAGCAGCTTGGGACAGGGGGGTTCCTACGAGCAGTACTTC. As protein: CASSLGQGGSYEQYF.

The chain joins TRBV12-3 or TRBV12-4 to TRBJ1-1, with D unresolved. There are 11 residues in the CDR3. V was shortened by 7 bases and J by 2 bases, with 5 bases between the two germline ends. The CDR3 coding sequence is TGTGCCAGCACCTTAAACACTGAAGCTTTCTTT. Encoded protein: CASTLNTEAFF.

The chain employs TRBV10-2 and TRBJ2-3, with D possibly being TRBD1 (5 bases). The V gene's germline CDR1 is WSHSY and CDR2 SAAADI. This CDR3 is built from 12 residues. V lost 7 bases and J lost 2, with 7 bases in between. CDR3 sequence (DNA): TGCGCCAGCATACAGGACACAGATACGCAGTATTTT. Translation gives CASIQDTDTQYF.

The rearrangement uses TRBV7-6 and TRBJ2-2; 14 bases align to TRBD2. The V gene end was trimmed by 5 bases and the J gene end by 0 bases; junction bases not matched to a gene: 8. The CDR3 totals 19 residues. Germline V CDR1 and CDR2: SGHVS, FNYEAQ. CDR3 in amino acids: CASSPRTSGGITNTGELFF. For the CDR3, the DNA is TGTGCCAGCAGCCCCAGGACTAGCGGGGGGATTACGAACACCGGGGAGCTGTTTTTT.

The DNA of the CDR3 is TGTGCCAGCAGTTTAGGGACAGGGGGGACTGAAGCTTTCTTT. It yields the protein CASSLGTGGTEAFF. V usage is TRBV27 and J usage is TRBJ1-1; TRBD1 aligns across 11 bases. Germline V gives CDR1 MNHEY, CDR2 SMNVEV (reference sequence). This CDR3 spans 14 amino acids. Germline trimming cut 2 bases from V and 5 bases from J; bases unmatched to any gene: 1.

This clone was picked up a small number of times. V and J are TRBV25-1 and TRBJ2-7; TRBD2 matches 12 bases. Germline-derived CDR1 and CDR2 are MGHDK and SYGVNS. V shed 2 bases and J 5 bases; nucleotides not matched to a gene: 7. CDR3 length: 16 amino acids. The CDR3 protein is CASSESLAGGSNEQYF. CDR3 DNA: TGTGCCAGCAGTGAAAGTCTAGCGGGAGGGTCGAACGAGCAGTACTTC.

This chain connects TRBV6-6 to TRBJ1-2, with 7 bases matching TRBD1. The ends lost 5 bases at V and 7 bases at J; junction bases unmatched: 1. Germline-derived CDR1 and CDR2 are MNHNY and SVGAGI (reference sequence). The CDR3 has 11 amino acids. The CDR3 region is CASSDRVGYTF. CDR3 bases: TGTGCCAGCAGTGACAGGGTTGGCTACACCTTC.

V is TRBV27 and J is TRBJ2-3; 11 bases line up with TRBD2. The J segment lost 0 bases and the V segment lost 5 bases, leaving 10 bases of the junction unmatched. Germline CDR1 reads MNHEY; CDR2 reads SMNVEV (reference sequence). This CDR3 has 18 residues. CDR3: CASSVPTSGRPSTDTQYF. The DNA of the CDR3 is TGTGCCAGCAGTGTCCCCACTAGCGGGAGACCTAGCACAGATACGCAGTATTTT.

V and J are TRBV2 and TRBJ2-1; D remains ambiguous. The V and J ends lost 3 bases and 9 bases respectively, with 18 bases between them. This CDR3 is 15 amino acids long. Per the germline V gene, CDR1 is SNHLY and CDR2 is FYNNEI. The CDR3 DNA sequence: TGTGCCAGCAGTGACGGTCTATTCCATTCCACTGAGCAGTTCTTC. It yields the protein CASSDGLFHSTEQFF.

The chain couples TRBV5-1 to TRBJ1-2; a weak D match, TRBD1 (6 bases). The CDR3 runs 16 residues. Trimming took off 0 bases at V and 3 bases at J, with 15 bases between the two ends. Looked up from germline, CDR1 is SGHRS and CDR2 is YFSETQ. The CDR3 is CASSLATGAGDYGYTF. CDR3 nucleotide sequence: TGCGCCAGCAGCTTGGCGACGGGGGCGGGGGACTATGGCTACACCTTC.

The chain has TRBV7-9 and TRBJ1-4, with D unclear. Trimming removed 6 bases at V and 7 bases at J, with 12 bases between. The CDR3 has 13 residues. Germline V lookup: CDR1 SEHNR, CDR2 FQNEAQ (reference sequence). This CDR3 reads CASRPAGGEKLFF. CDR3 coding DNA: TGTGCCAGCAGGCCAGCGGGCGGTGAAAAACTGTTTTTT.

The chain is built from TRBV5-6 and TRBJ2-2; 7 bases are shared with TRBD1. The CDR3 is 16 residues long. Germline CDR1 SGHDT, CDR2 YYEEEE. V dropped 2 bases and J dropped 3; count of bases not matched to a gene: 7. CDR3 DNA: TGTGCCAGCAGCTTCGCCGGGACAGCCTACACCGGGGAGCTGTTTTTT. Its protein is CASSFAGTAYTGELFF.

This clone showed up just a few times. The identical CDR3 is also encoded by other nucleotide sequences in the sample. This sequence joins TRBV5-1 and TRBJ1-2, with D unresolved. Trimming took off 0 bases at V and 4 bases at J, with 4 bases between the two ends. CDR1 is SGHRS, CDR2 YFSETQ, per germline. The CDR3 sequence is 12 residues long. The CDR3 bases are TGCGCCAGCAGCTTGGGCAGCTATGGCTACACCTTC. It encodes CASSLGSYGYTF.

The rearrangement joins TRBV11-2 to TRBJ2-7; TRBD1 aligns across 8 bases. Germline values: CDR1 SGHAT, CDR2 FQNNGV. V gave up 5 bases and J gave up 3 bases; unmatched junction bases: 6. CDR3 length: 14 residues. The CDR3 spells CASSTGQGNYEQYF. The CDR3 nucleotides are TGTGCCAGCAGCACAGGACAGGGAAACTACGAGCAGTACTTC.